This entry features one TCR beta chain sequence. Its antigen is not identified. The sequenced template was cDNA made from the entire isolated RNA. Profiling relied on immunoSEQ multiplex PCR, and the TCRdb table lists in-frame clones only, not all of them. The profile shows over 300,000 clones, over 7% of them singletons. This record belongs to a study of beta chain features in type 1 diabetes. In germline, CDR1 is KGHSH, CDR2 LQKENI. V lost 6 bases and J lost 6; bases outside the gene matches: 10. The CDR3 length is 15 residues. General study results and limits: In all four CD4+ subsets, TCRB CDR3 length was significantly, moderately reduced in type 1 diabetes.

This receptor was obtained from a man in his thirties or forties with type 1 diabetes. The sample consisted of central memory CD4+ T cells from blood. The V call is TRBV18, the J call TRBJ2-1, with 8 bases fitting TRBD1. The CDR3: CASSVQAGGLNEQFF. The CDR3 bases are TGTGCCAGCTCCGTCCAGGCAGGGGGCCTCAATGAGCAGTTCTTC.